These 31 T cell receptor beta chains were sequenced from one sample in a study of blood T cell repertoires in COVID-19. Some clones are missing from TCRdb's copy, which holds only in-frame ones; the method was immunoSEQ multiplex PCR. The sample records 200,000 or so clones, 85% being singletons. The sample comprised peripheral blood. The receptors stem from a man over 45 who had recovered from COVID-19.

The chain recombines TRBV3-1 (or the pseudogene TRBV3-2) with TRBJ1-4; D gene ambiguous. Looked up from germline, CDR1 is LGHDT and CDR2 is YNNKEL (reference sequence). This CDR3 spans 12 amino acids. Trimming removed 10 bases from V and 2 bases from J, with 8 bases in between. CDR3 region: CATSQTNEKLFF. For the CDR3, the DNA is TGTGCCACATCCCAGACTAATGAAAAACTGTTTTTT.

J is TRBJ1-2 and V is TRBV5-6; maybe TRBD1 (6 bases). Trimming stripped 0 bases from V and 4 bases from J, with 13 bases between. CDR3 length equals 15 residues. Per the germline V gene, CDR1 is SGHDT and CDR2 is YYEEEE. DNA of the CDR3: TGTGCCAGCAGCTTGGAAGGCAGGGGCTCCTATGGCTACACCTTC. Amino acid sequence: CASSLEGRGSYGYTF.

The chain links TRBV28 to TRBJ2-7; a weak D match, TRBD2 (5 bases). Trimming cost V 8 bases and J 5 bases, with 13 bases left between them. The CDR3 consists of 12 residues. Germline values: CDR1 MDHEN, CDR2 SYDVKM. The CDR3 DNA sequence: TGTGCCAGCCACGGGGTTCACCACGAGCAGTACTTC. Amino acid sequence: CASHGVHHEQYF.

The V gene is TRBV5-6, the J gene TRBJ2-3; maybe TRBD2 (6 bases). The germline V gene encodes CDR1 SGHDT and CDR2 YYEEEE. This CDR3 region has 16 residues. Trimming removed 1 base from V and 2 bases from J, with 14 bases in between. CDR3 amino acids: CASSLNWGVVTDTQYF. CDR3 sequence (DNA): TGTGCCAGCAGCTTGAACTGGGGGGTGGTCACAGATACGCAGTATTTT.

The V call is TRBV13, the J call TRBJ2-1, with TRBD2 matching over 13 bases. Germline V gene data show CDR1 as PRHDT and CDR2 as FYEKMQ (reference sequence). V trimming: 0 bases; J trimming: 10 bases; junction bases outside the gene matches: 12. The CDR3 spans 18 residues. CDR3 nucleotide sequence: TGTGCCAGCAGCTTAGGCCTAACGCCTCGACTAGCGGGAGGAGAGCAGTTCTTC. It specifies CASSLGLTPRLAGGEQFF.

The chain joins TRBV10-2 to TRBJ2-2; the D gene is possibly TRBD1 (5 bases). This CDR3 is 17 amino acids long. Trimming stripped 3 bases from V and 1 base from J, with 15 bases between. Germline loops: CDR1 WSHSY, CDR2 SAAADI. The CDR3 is CASSDPQGHLNTGELFF. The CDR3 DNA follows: TGCGCCAGCAGTGACCCCCAAGGACACTTGAACACCGGGGAGCTGTTTTTT.

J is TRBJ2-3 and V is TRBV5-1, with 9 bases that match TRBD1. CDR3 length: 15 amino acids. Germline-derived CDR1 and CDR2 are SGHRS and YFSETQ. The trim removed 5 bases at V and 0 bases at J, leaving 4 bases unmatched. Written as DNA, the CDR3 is TGCGCCAGCAGTCGGACAGGGGCTAGCACAGATACGCAGTATTTT. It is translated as CASSRTGASTDTQYF.

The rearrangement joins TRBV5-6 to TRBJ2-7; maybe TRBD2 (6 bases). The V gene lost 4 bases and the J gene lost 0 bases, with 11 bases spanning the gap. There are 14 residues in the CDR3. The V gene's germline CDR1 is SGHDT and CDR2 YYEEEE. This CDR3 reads CASSPGTASYEQYF. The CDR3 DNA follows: TGTGCCAGCAGCCCCGGGACTGCCTCCTACGAGCAGTACTTC. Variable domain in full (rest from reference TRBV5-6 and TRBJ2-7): DAGVTQSPTHLIKTRGQQVTLRCSPKSGHDTVSWYQQALGQGPQFIFQYYEEEERQRGNFPDRFSGHQFPNYSSELNVNALLLGDSALYLCASSPGTASYEQYFGPGTRLTVT.

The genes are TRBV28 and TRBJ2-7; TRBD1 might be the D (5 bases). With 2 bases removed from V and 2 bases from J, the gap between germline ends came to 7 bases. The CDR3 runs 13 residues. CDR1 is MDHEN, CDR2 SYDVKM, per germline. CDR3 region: CASSLGAAYEQYF. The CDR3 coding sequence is TGTGCCAGCAGTTTAGGGGCGGCCTACGAGCAGTACTTC.

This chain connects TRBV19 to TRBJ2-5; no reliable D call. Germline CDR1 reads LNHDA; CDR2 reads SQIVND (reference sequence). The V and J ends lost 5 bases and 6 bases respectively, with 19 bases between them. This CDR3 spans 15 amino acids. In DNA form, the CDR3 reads TGTGCCAGTAGTTTGGATGTAGCTAGGCGGAAGACCCAGTACTTC. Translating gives CASSLDVARRKTQYF.

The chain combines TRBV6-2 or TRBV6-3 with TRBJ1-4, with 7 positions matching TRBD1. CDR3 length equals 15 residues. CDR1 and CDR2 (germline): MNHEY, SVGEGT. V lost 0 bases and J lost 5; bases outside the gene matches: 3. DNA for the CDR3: TGTGCCAGCAGTTACTCGAGCAGGGGGAATGAAAAACTGTTTTTT. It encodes CASSYSSRGNEKLFF.

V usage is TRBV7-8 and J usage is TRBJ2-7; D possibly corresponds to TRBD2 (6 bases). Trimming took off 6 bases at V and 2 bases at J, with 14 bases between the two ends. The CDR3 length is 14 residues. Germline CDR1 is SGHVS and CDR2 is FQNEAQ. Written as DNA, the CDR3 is TGTGCCAGCAGTATCGGAGGAGGGGCCTACGAGCAGTACTTC. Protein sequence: CASSIGGGAYEQYF. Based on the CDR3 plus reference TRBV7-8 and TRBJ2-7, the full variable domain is GAGVSQSPRYKVAKRGQDVALRCDPISGHVSLFWYQQALGQGPEFLTYFQNEAQLDKSGLPSDRFFAERPEGSVSTLKIQRTQQEDSAVYLCASSIGGGAYEQYFGPGTRLTVT.

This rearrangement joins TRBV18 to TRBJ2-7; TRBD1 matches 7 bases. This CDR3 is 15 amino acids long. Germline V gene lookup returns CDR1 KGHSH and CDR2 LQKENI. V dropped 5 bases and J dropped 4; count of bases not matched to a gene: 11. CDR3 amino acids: CASSARVGTEYEQYF. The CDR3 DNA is TGTGCCAGCTCAGCGAGAGTCGGGACAGAATACGAGCAGTACTTC.

CDR3 nucleotide sequence: TGTGCCAGCAGGCTGACAGGTTCGGGAAACACCATATATTTT. Translation gives CASRLTGSGNTIYF. This chain uses TRBV7-8 with TRBJ1-3; D may be TRBD1 (6 bases). Germline CDR1 SGHVS, CDR2 FQNEAQ. Between the trimmed V and J ends, which lost 6 bases and 4 bases, there was a span of 13 bases. This CDR3 contains 14 residues.

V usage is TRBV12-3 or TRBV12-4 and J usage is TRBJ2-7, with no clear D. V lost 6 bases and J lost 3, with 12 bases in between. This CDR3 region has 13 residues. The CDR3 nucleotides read TGTGCCAGCAGCACAGAATCTTTCTACGAGCAGTACTTC. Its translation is CASSTESFYEQYF.

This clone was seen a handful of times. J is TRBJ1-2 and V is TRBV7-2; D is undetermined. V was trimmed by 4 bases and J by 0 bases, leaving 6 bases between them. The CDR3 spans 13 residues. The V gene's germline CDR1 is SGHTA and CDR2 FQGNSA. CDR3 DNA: TGTGCCAGCAGCTCACAGACTAACTATGGCTACACCTTC. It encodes CASSSQTNYGYTF.

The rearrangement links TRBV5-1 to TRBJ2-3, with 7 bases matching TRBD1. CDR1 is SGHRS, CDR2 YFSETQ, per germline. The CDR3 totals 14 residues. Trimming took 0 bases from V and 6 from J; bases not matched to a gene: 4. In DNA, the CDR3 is TGCGCCAGCAGCTTGGCTACAGGGGCGGATACGCAGTATTTT. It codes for CASSLATGADTQYF.

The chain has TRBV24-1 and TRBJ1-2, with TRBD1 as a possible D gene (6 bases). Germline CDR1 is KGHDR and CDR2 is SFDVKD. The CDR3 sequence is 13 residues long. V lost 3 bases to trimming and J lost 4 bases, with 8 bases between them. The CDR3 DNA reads TGTGCCACCAGTGATGGACAGATCTATGGCTACACCTTC. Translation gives CATSDGQIYGYTF.

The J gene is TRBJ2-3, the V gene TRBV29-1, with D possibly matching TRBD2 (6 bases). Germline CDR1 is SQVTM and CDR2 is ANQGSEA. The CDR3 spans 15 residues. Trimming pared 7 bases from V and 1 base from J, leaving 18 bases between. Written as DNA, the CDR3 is TGCAGCGCCAGGCGGGGAGGCCCACGCACAGATACGCAGTATTTT. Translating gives CSARRGGPRTDTQYF.

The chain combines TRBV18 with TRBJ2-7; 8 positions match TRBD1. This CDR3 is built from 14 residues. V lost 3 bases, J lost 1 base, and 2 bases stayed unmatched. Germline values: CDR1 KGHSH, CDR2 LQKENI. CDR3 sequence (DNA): TGTGCCAGCTCACCGGACAGGGTTTCCTACGAGCAGTACTTC. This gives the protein CASSPDRVSYEQYF. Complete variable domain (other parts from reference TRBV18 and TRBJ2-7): NAGVMQNPRHLVRRRGQEARLRCSPMKGHSHVYWYRQLPEEGLKFMVYLQKENIIDESGMPKERFSAEFPKEGPSILRIQQVVRGDSAAYFCASSPDRVSYEQYFGPGTRLTVT.

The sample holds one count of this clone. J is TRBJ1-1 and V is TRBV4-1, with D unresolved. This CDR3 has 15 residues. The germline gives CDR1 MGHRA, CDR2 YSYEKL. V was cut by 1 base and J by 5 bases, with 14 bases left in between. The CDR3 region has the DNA TGCGCCAGCAGCCAAGGGGTGGGAGGTGGTACTGAAGCTTTCTTT. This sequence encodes CASSQGVGGGTEAFF.

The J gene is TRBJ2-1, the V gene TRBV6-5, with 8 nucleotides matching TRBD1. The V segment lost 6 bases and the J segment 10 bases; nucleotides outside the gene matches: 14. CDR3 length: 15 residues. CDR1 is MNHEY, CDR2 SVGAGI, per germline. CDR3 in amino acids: CASRSGTGGLAEQFF. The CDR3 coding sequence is TGTGCCAGCAGGTCCGGGACAGGAGGTTTAGCAGAGCAGTTCTTC.

The CDR3 nucleotides read TGTGCCAGCAGCTTAGGACGGGGGACAGGGGGTCAAGAGACCCAGTACTTC. As protein: CASSLGRGTGGQETQYF. This chain joins TRBV11-2 and TRBJ2-5; TRBD1 agrees at 11 bases. Germline V lookup: CDR1 SGHAT, CDR2 FQNNGV. CDR3 length: 17 residues. V was clipped by 1 base and J by 2 bases; unmatched bases: 6.

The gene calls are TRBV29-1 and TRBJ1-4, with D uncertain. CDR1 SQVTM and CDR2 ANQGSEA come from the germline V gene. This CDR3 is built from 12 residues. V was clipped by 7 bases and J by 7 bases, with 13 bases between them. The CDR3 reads CSALEYTEKLFF. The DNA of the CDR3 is TGCAGCGCCCTAGAGTACACTGAAAAACTGTTTTTT.

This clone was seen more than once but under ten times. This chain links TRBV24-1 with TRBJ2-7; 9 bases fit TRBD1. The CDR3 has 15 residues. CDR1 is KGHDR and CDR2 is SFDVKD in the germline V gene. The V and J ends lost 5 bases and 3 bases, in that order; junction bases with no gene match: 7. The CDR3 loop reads CATSGSGTGNYEQYF. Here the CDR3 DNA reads TGTGCCACCAGTGGGTCCGGGACAGGGAACTACGAGCAGTACTTC.

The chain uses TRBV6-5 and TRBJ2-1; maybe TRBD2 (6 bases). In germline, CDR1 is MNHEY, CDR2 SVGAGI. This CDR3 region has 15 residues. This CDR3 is CVLGRGTSSYNEQFF. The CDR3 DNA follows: TGTGTATTGGGGCGGGGTACGAGCTCCTACAATGAGCAGTTCTTC.

CDR3 DNA: TGTGCCAGCAGTTACATCCGGGATACCACTGAAGCTTTCTTT. The encoded protein is CASSYIRDTTEAFF. This chain uses TRBV6-5 with TRBJ1-1, with D unclear. V dropped 2 bases and J dropped 4 bases, with 11 bases sitting between them. The CDR3 runs 14 residues. The V gene's germline CDR1 is MNHEY and CDR2 SVGAGI.

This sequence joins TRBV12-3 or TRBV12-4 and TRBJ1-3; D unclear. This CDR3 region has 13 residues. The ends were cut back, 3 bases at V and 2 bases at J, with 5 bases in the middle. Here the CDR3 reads CASSFGPGNTIYF. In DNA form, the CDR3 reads TGTGCCAGCAGTTTTGGGCCTGGAAACACCATATATTTT.

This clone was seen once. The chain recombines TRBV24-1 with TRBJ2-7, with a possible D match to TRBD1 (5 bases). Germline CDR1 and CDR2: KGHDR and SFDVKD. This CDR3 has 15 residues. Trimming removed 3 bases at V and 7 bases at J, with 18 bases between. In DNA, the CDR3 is TGTGCCACCAGTGATCCCCGGACACCTGATGTGGAGCAGTACTTC. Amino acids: CATSDPRTPDVEQYF.

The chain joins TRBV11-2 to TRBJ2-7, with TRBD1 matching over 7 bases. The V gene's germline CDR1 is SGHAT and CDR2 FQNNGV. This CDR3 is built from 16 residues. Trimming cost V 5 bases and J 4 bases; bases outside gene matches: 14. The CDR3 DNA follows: TGTGCCAGCAGCGCCGCCGGGACAGCCATACGGTACGAGCAGTACTTC. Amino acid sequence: CASSAAGTAIRYEQYF.

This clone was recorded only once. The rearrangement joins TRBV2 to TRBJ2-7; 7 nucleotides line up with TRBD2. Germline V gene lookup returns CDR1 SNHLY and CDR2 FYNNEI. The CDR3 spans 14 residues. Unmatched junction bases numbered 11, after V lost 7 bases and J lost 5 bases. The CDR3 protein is CASTGGREGNEQYF. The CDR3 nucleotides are TGTGCCAGCACTGGGGGAAGGGAGGGCAACGAGCAGTACTTC.